This TCR beta chain derives from a study of CD8 T cells in Susac syndrome (dated by TCRdb to the late 2010s). As for the study more broadly: The study used repertoire sequencing to test whether antigen drove CD8+ T cell activation and differentiation in Susac syndrome. The clonality of the CD8+ T cell repertoire was compared across about a dozen healthy donors, some 14 Susac syndrome patients and under 18 multiple sclerosis patients.

In the case of this clonotype: The antigen this receptor binds is unknown. Base qualities are not recorded, but no much larger clone differs from it by a single base.

RNA was extracted using the RNeasy kit, and about 0.45 to 1 microgram was reverse transcribed with random hexamers. The immunoSEQ multiplex PCR assay, which covers 54 Vbeta and 13 Jbeta segments, was used to amplify TCR beta CDR3 regions. PCR amplification bias was corrected by using a synthetic template baseline for primer optimization and computational correction. In the source study's methods: Reads were annotated to V, D and J genes per IMGT and analyzed with immunoSEQ Analyzer, keeping only productive sequences. To calculate clonality, Shannon entropy was normalized by log2 of the number of productive unique sequences and then subtracted from one. For each patient and control, public and private clones were evaluated within the 100 most prevalent clones. Clones were defined as Susac-specific if absent from the healthy and MS cohorts, from around 1,000 published viral clones and from other ImmuneACCESS disease sequences. The public reads were reprocessed in TCRdb via fastp at Q25 and MiXCR, keeping in-frame beta chains. Entries are consolidated by CDR3 protein sequence, retaining the most common genes and DNA. These V and J calls derive from TCRdb rather than the authors' analysis. This sample lists about 440,000 distinct CDR3 sequences; 85% to 90% were detected once. The ten largest clones represent roughly 0.1% of the sample.

Trimming costs V 1 base and J 4 bases, and their ends lie 10 bases apart. Its CDR3 holds 14 amino acids, cysteine through phenylalanine. CDR3 DNA only is kept here, 42 bases in frame from base 1. Sequences SGHVS (CDR1) and FQNEAQ (CDR2) are obtained from the germline V gene. Peripheral blood CD8+ and CD4+ T cells from healthy donors, Susac syndrome patients and multiple sclerosis patients were profiled by high-throughput TCR beta sequencing. The multiple sclerosis controls were treatment-naive patients whose relapsing-remitting disease, either stable or active, fulfilled the revised McDonald criteria. Bulk CD8+ and CD4+ T cells were purified by magnetic negative isolation, while CD8+ TEMRA cells were enriched using FACS. Blood was drawn into EDTA tubes, processed within 24 hours, and PBMCs were isolated by density gradient centrifugation. PBMCs intended for TCR sequencing were frozen in liquid nitrogen and were later thawed in a 37 degrees C water bath. Purity of sorted or isolated CD4+, CD8+ and CD8+ TEMRA cells was at least 90%.

Summary of the overall study and its limitations: The study acknowledged that relatively few individuals were included in the TCR sequencing and HLA analysis.

The sequence was collected from a human donor with multiple sclerosis. Specimen: CD8+ T cells from PBMCs. The chain is made from TRBV7-8 and TRBJ2-5; 5 matching bases give a weak D call of TRBD2. The CDR3 reads CASSLVRSGETQYF. The nucleotide sequence is TGTGCCAGCAGCTTAGTTCGCAGCGGAGAGACCCAGTACTTC.